A selection of T cell receptor beta chains follows, all from one sample in a study of OX40 agonist ivuxolimab in advanced cancers. Produced via immunoSEQ multiplex PCR; TCRdb's table is partial and in-frame only. This sample yields about 79,000 clones, of which about nine tenths are seen a single time; roughly 9.6% belongs to the top ten. The input for sequencing was CD4+ or CD8+ T cells sorted from blood, taken in a trial of the OX40 agonist ivuxolimab. These receptors were obtained from an adult with an advanced solid tumor such as melanoma, head and neck, liver or kidney cancer. The CDR3 runs from the conserved cysteine through the conserved F or W. D genes are given only for firm matches. Clone size is given for some rows only: seen once, a few or many times, or a class if the clone is expanded.

j_call | v_call | d_call | clone_size | cdr3_aa | cdr3_nt
TRBJ2-1 | TRBV7-2 | . | . | CASSLGYRVRNEQFF | TGTGCCAGCAGCTTAGGGTACAGGGTTCGGAATGAGCAGTTCTTC
TRBJ1-1 | TRBV2 | TRBD1 | . | CASSEATGKDTEAFF | TGTGCCAGCAGTGAAGCGACAGGGAAGGACACTGAAGCTTTCTTT
TRBJ2-7 | TRBV4-1 | . | . | CASSPGPGYEQYF | TGCGCCAGCAGCCCGGGACCTGGGTACGAGCAGTACTTC
TRBJ2-1 | TRBV7-9 | TRBD2 | . | CASSSAGGPSYNEQFF | TGTGCCAGCAGCTCAGCGGGGGGGCCGTCCTACAATGAGCAGTTCTTC
TRBJ2-1 | TRBV7-9 | . | . | CASSLAPISYNEQFF | TGTGCCAGCAGCTTAGCCCCCATTTCCTACAATGAGCAGTTCTTC
TRBJ2-7 | TRBV27 | TRBD1 | . | CASSLLGGHEQYF | TGTGCCAGCAGTTTACTAGGGGGCCACGAGCAGTACTTC
TRBJ2-7 | TRBV4-1 | . | . | CASSQVTVNEQYF | TGCGCCAGCAGCCAAGTTACAGTTAATGAGCAGTACTTC
TRBJ2-5 | TRBV27 | TRBD2 | once | CASSSGLAGGPYQETQYF | TGTGCCAGCAGTTCCGGACTAGCGGGGGGGCCTTACCAAGAGACCCAGTACTTC
TRBJ2-1 | TRBV14 | . | . | CASSQDRIYSPHEQFF | TGTGCCAGCAGCCAAGATCGGATCTACTCCCCCCATGAGCAGTTCTTC
TRBJ2-7 | TRBV27 | . | . | CASHRTGIGSYEQYF | TGTGCCAGCCACCGAACAGGGATCGGATCCTACGAGCAGTACTTC
TRBJ2-1 | TRBV19 | . | . | CASSMVGVRGPNYNEQFF | TGTGCCAGTAGTATGGTAGGGGTCCGGGGACCAAACTACAATGAGCAGTTCTTC
TRBJ2-7 | TRBV11-2 | . | . | CASSPGAISSYEQYF | TGTGCCAGCAGCCCAGGGGCGATTAGCTCCTACGAGCAGTACTTC
TRBJ2-7 | TRBV6-5 | TRBD1 | . | CASWGQGSYEQYF | TGTGCCAGCTGGGGACAGGGTTCATACGAGCAGTACTTC
TRBJ2-3 | TRBV9 | TRBD2 | . | CASSLNSGGALDTQYF | TGTGCCAGCAGCCTAAATAGCGGGGGTGCACTAGATACGCAGTATTTT
TRBJ1-6 | TRBV11-2 | . | . | CASSLAPPGDYNSPLHF | TGTGCCAGCAGCTTAGCCCCCCCAGGGGACTATAATTCACCCCTCCACTTT
TRBJ2-7 | TRBV29-1 | . | . | CSVEARAREQYF | TGCAGCGTTGAGGCCAGGGCGAGGGAGCAGTACTTC
TRBJ2-7 | TRBV9 | . | . | CASSVGGGDTYEQYF | TGTGCCAGCAGCGTAGGGGGCGGGGATACCTACGAGCAGTACTTC
TRBJ1-2 | TRBV25-1 | . | . | CASALGTEGSYTF | TGTGCCAGCGCTTTAGGGACCGAAGGGAGCTACACCTTC
TRBJ1-1 | TRBV27 | . | . | CASIGVADTEAFF | TGTGCCAGCATCGGGGTTGCGGACACTGAAGCTTTCTTT
TRBJ1-2 | TRBV15 | . | . | CATSRDEEQFNYGYTF | TGTGCCACCAGCAGAGATGAGGAGCAGTTTAACTATGGCTACACCTTC
TRBJ1-1 | TRBV13 | . | . | CASSAGGYTEAFF | TGTGCCAGCAGCGCGGGGGGCTACACTGAAGCTTTCTTT
TRBJ2-1 | TRBV2 | . | . | CASSEWSSGNEQFF | TGTGCCAGCAGTGAGTGGAGTAGCGGCAATGAGCAGTTCTTC
TRBJ2-5 | TRBV7-9 | TRBD2 | . | CASSPGLRGDSQETQYF | TGTGCCAGCAGCCCAGGGCTGCGGGGGGACTCACAAGAGACCCAGTACTTC